The T cell receptor beta chain under discussion was sequenced for a study of CD8+CD57+ T cells in acquired aplastic anemia. In the study overall: Yields of DNA that came from sorted CD4+ and CD8+ cells averaged approximately 3.2 ug. Healthy donors had, on average, roughly 9.9 million reads for their CD4+ cells.

This clonotype was picked up a small number of times. Its antigen remains unknown. Study results and limitations: Common to patients and controls were about 31 CD8+ CDR3 sequences.

Investigators profiled TCR beta VDJ and CDR3 from genomic DNA template. MiXCR, applied by TCRdb to the reads, yields one record per CDR3 protein. The table shows hundreds of thousands of distinct CDR3 sequences, with 65% to 80% occurring only once. In germline, CDR1 is SQVTM, CDR2 ANQGSEA. The CDR3 runs 13 residues. The V segment lost 8 bases and the J segment 4 bases; nucleotides outside the gene matches: 9. V is TRBV29-1 and J is TRBJ1-1; 8 bases match TRBD1. This sequence originates from a human donor in good health, serving as a control. The sequencing input was sorted CD4+, CD8+, or CD8+CD57+ T cells (not recorded which) from PBMCs. CDR3 amino acids: CSSGLTGGTEAFF. The CDR3 region has the DNA TGCAGCAGTGGACTAACAGGGGGCACTGAAGCTTTCTTT.